A single sample is the source of the 9 T cell receptor beta chains below, sequenced in a study of molecular identifiers for immune sequencing clone quantification. MiXCR was run by TCRdb on the PCR reads, yielding one entry per CDR3 protein. Of around 300,000 distinct CDR3 sequences in the sample, 24% were seen once. Material: naive CD8+ T cells from blood, with Jurkat cell RNA spiked in. Subset meaning: FACS-sorted CD8+CD4-CCR7+CD45RA+ naive T cells. These receptors originate from a human donor in good health. Some libraries in this study had Jurkat cell RNA spiked in.

This clonotype was picked up a small number of times. The rearrangement uses TRBV6-6 and TRBJ1-1, with D hard to call. V dropped 1 base and J dropped 0 bases, with 6 bases sitting between them. The CDR3 is made up of 14 amino acids. CDR1 is MNHNY and CDR2 is SVGAGI in the germline V gene (reference sequence). The CDR3 protein is CASSYYGLNTEAFF. CDR3 nucleotide sequence: TGTGCCAGCAGTTACTACGGATTGAACACTGAAGCTTTCTTT.

The genes are TRBV9 and TRBJ2-7; D is undetermined. Trimming took off 4 bases at V and 5 bases at J, with 10 bases between the two ends. There are 12 residues in the CDR3. Germline-derived CDR1 and CDR2 are SGDLS and YYNGEE. CDR3 nucleotide sequence: TGTGCCAGCAGCTCTAAGGATCACGAGCAGTACTTC. This sequence encodes CASSSKDHEQYF.

This clonotype was seen many times. The chain combines TRBV9 with TRBJ2-2; D is ambiguous. Germline V gene data show CDR1 as SGDLS and CDR2 as YYNGEE. This CDR3 comprises 14 residues. The V gene lost 4 bases and the J gene lost 2 bases, with 9 bases spanning the gap. The CDR3 loop is CASSSRGNTGELFF. In nucleotides, the CDR3 is TGTGCCAGCAGCTCGCGAGGTAACACCGGGGAGCTGTTTTTT.

As to this clonotype: A much larger clonotype is one base distant, so this may be a read error. J is TRBJ2-7 and V is TRBV6-5; the D is unclear. V dropped 0 bases and J dropped 5 bases, with 11 bases sitting between them. The CDR3 contains 14 residues. The germline gives CDR1 MNHEY, CDR2 SVGAGI. In DNA, the CDR3 is TGTGCCAGCAGTTACTCGCGGTCGGCCCACGAGCAGTACTTC. The encoded protein is CASSYSRSAHEQYF.

The V call is TRBV5-3, the J call TRBJ2-1, with D uncertain. TRBV5-3 is treated as an ORF (open reading frame) with a function not yet certain. V was pared by 8 bases and J by 7 bases, with 13 bases between. The CDR3 is made up of 12 amino acids. The CDR3 protein is CASSQTLNEQFF. CDR3 nucleotides: TGTGCCAGCAGCCAGACCCTGAATGAGCAGTTCTTC.

The gene calls are TRBV4-3 and TRBJ2-5, with unresolved D. The germline V and J ends were trimmed by 0 bases and 1 base, with 9 bases remaining between them. Looked up from germline, CDR1 is LGHNA and CDR2 is YSLEER. This CDR3 comprises 15 residues. The CDR3 region has the DNA TGCGCCAGCAGCCAAGATAGTAGGTCCCAAGAGACCCAGTACTTC. Protein product: CASSQDSRSQETQYF.

This clonotype was detected many times. This chain connects TRBV6-5 to TRBJ1-1; D might be TRBD1 (6 bases). CDR3 length: 12 residues. CDR1 and CDR2 (germline): MNHEY, SVGAGI. Trimming stripped 6 bases from V and 6 bases from J, with 11 bases between. The DNA of the CDR3 is TGTGCCAGCAGCACAACAGGGTCTGAAGCTTTCTTT. Translation gives CASSTTGSEAFF.

The rearrangement uses TRBV20-1 and TRBJ2-7; 9 bases agree with TRBD2. CDR3 size: 13 residues. V gave up 5 bases and J gave up 0 bases; unmatched junction bases: 2. Germline CDR1 DFQATT, CDR2 SNEGSKA (reference sequence). CDR3 nucleotide sequence: TGCAGTGCTGCGGGGGGGAGCTCCTACGAGCAGTACTTC. Translating it yields CSAAGGSSYEQYF.

This clonotype was observed at least ten times. The rearrangement uses TRBV19 and TRBJ1-4; possible D gene TRBD1, 5 bases. The V end lost 3 bases, the J end lost 4 bases, and 12 bases lay between the germline ends. CDR1 LNHDA and CDR2 SQIVND come from the germline V gene (reference sequence). The CDR3 consists of 15 residues. DNA for the CDR3: TGTGCCAGTAGTATTTATTCCAGGGATAATGAAAAACTGTTTTTT. Translation: CASSIYSRDNEKLFF.